This T cell receptor (beta chain) was identified during a study of cytomegalovirus exposure and HLA in healthy donors. Study outcomes and limitations: Most TCR beta V segments were productive about 87% or about 30% of the time in an earlier analysis.

To note about this clone: The antigen is undetermined.

The length of the CDR3 is 17 residues. The germline CDR1 and CDR2 sequences are PRHDT and FYEKMQ (reference sequence). V was pared by 5 bases and J by 3 bases, with 11 bases of the junction left unmatched. With 60 Vbeta and 13 Jbeta primers, the PCR was carried out. Generated by immunoSEQ multiplex PCR, the TCRdb table keeps only in-frame clones and is missing some. Its clone listing holds 130,000 to 150,000 clones. The sample comprised PBMCs. The chain uses TRBV13 and TRBJ2-3; 10 nucleotides match TRBD2. The origin of this receptor is a male donor in good health and CMV-seronegative. The CDR3: CASSKAKLAGDTDTQYF. DNA of the CDR3: TGTGCCAGCAGCAAGGCTAAGCTAGCGGGAGATACAGATACGCAGTATTTT.